This TCR beta chain was profiled in a study of blood T cell repertoires in COVID-19. Study-level background: Sample material is recorded as cDNA or gDNA derived from T cells, B-cell-depleted T cells, or PBMCs.

The V and J ends lost 6 bases and 2 bases, in that order; junction bases with no gene match: 7. The CDR3 runs 15 residues. Germline CDR1 MDHEN, CDR2 SYDVKM. Measured with immunoSEQ multiplex PCR; TCRdb has only the in-frame clones, and not every one. The sample comprises some 300,000 clones, more than 75% of which are singletons, and under 2.5% rests with the top ten. Self-reported history from a screening survey and questionnaire set each donor's cohort. The TCR comes from a woman aged 55-75 years in a cohort exposed to, infected with or recovered from COVID-19 (not recorded which). The V gene is TRBV28, the J gene TRBJ1-2, with 9 bases identical to TRBD1. Source material: PBMCs or T cells enriched from blood (not recorded which). The CDR3 DNA reads TGTGCCAGCAGGGCCCCGGGACAGGGCAACTATGGCTACACCTTC. This sequence encodes CASRAPGQGNYGYTF.